One and the same sample provided the 30 T cell receptor beta chains below, sequenced in a study of shared clonotypes between healthy human individuals. Libraries were prepared by immunoSEQ multiplex PCR; TCRdb keeps only in-frame clonotypes and omits some of them. Of about 1.1 million clones listed, 75% to 80% are singletons. Sequenced sample: memory CD4+ T cells from PBMCs. This sample's subset: CD45RA-negative fraction. Receptor source: a young man in good health. Some clones in this sample may be carry-over from other donors' samples.

The chain carries TRBV28 and TRBJ2-1; possible D gene TRBD1, 7 bases. The CDR3 sequence is 12 residues long. The V end was cut by 10 bases, the J end by 4 bases, with 11 bases between. Germline V CDR1 and CDR2: MDHEN, SYDVKM. The CDR3 is CATQGGYNEQFF. The CDR3 DNA reads as TGTGCCACCCAGGGGGGATACAATGAGCAGTTCTTC.

The J gene is TRBJ2-1, the V gene TRBV6-5, with D hard to call. Trimming removed 4 bases from V and 4 bases from J, with 8 bases in between. CDR3 length: 13 amino acids. Germline V gene sequence: CDR1 MNHEY, CDR2 SVGAGI. The CDR3 DNA sequence: TGTGCCAGCAGTTCGGGCAGATACAATGAGCAGTTCTTC. Translation: CASSSGRYNEQFF.

This clone was counted only a few times. This chain joins TRBV25-1 and TRBJ1-2, with D hard to call. V gave up 4 bases and J gave up 2 bases, with 8 bases separating them. The germline V gene has CDR1 MGHDK and CDR2 SYGVNS. The CDR3 spans 13 residues. The chain's CDR3 is CASSAQVNYGYTF. The DNA for the CDR3 is TGTGCCAGCAGTGCCCAGGTGAACTATGGCTACACCTTC.

The chain combines TRBV18 with TRBJ2-5; a weak D match, TRBD1 (7 bases). The germline gives CDR1 KGHSH, CDR2 LQKENI. This CDR3 is 17 amino acids long. Trimming removed 1 base at V and 5 bases at J, with 20 bases between. As DNA, the CDR3 is TGTGCCAGCTCACCACGAGGAGGAGGGGGCTCGGGGGAGACCCAGTACTTC. This sequence encodes CASSPRGGGGSGETQYF.

The chain has TRBV6-1 and TRBJ1-3; D is ambiguous. Trimming took off 8 bases at V and 0 bases at J, with 11 bases between the two ends. The CDR3 has 14 residues. Germline V gives CDR1 MNHNS, CDR2 SASEGT. The CDR3, as DNA: TGTGCCAGCCCGGGAGTTAACTCTGGAAACACCATATATTTT. Translating it yields CASPGVNSGNTIYF.

This chain joins TRBV28 and TRBJ2-1; D not resolved. Trimming stripped 2 bases from V and 0 bases from J, with 8 bases between. The CDR3 totals 15 residues. The germline V gene has CDR1 MDHEN and CDR2 SYDVKM. For the CDR3, the DNA is TGTGCCAGCAGTTTAGACTCTTACTCCTACAATGAGCAGTTCTTC. Amino acid sequence: CASSLDSYSYNEQFF.

The V gene is TRBV5-1, the J gene TRBJ1-6; TRBD1 matches at 7 bases. The CDR3 runs 16 residues. Trimming at V came to 4 bases and at J to 5 bases, leaving 9 bases not matched to a gene. The germline V gene encodes CDR1 SGHRS and CDR2 YFSETQ. This chain's CDR3 is CASSPQGGRNNSPLHF. In DNA form, the CDR3 reads TGCGCCAGCAGCCCGCAGGGGGGTAGGAATAATTCACCCCTCCACTTT. Looking up the rest from reference TRBV5-1 and TRBJ1-6 gives the full variable domain: KAGVTQTPRYLIKTRGQQVTLSCSPISGHRSVSWYQQTPGQGLQFLFEYFSETQRNKGNFPGRFSGRQFSNSRSEMNVSTLELGDSALYLCASSPQGGRNNSPLHFGNGTRLTVT.

The chain uses TRBV5-1 and TRBJ2-7; tentative D call: TRBD2 (6 bases). There are 14 residues in the CDR3. The germline V gene has CDR1 SGHRS and CDR2 YFSETQ. The ends were cut back, 4 bases at V and 3 bases at J, with 14 bases in the middle. The CDR3 is CASSLLARYYEQYF. The CDR3 coding sequence is TGCGCCAGCAGCCTGCTAGCGAGATACTACGAGCAGTACTTC.

This chain joins TRBV7-2 and TRBJ2-2; D is perhaps TRBD2 (7 bases). Germline V gene sequence: CDR1 SGHTA, CDR2 FQGNSA. Deletions cut 7 bases from V and 4 bases from J, with 19 bases between. This CDR3 comprises 16 residues. DNA for the CDR3: TGTGCCAGCAAACCCACGGGAGGCAGGGGCACCGGGGAGCTGTTTTTT. Encoded protein: CASKPTGGRGTGELFF.

The chain has TRBV5-1 and TRBJ2-1, with 12 bases lining up with TRBD2. The length of the CDR3 is 14 residues. Germline lookup yields CDR1 SGHRS and CDR2 YFSETQ. V lost 5 bases to trimming and J lost 4 bases; unmatched junction nucleotides: 1. This chain's CDR3 is CASRTSGSYNEQFF. The CDR3, as DNA: TGCGCCAGCAGGACTAGCGGGAGTTACAATGAGCAGTTCTTC.

Worth noting for this clone: Possible read error: a much larger clone is one base away. The same CDR3 arises from other DNA sequences in this sample as well. This chain uses TRBV7-9 with TRBJ2-7, with TRBD1 matching over 7 bases. V lost 5 bases, J lost 1 base, and 5 bases stayed unmatched. From germline, CDR1 is SEHNR and CDR2 FQNEAQ (reference sequence). The CDR3 spans 14 residues. CDR3 sequence: CASSPRTGSYEQYF. For the CDR3, the DNA is TGTGCCAGCAGCCCCCGGACAGGATCCTACGAGCAGTACTTC.

The CDR3 DNA is TGTGCCAGCACTCCCGGGACACGCTCCTACGAGCAGTACTTC. Translating it yields CASTPGTRSYEQYF. This rearrangement joins TRBV2 to TRBJ2-7; D is possibly TRBD1 (6 bases). The V gene's germline CDR1 is SNHLY and CDR2 FYNNEI. CDR3 size: 14 residues. V lost 7 bases and J 0 bases, leaving 13 bases between the germline ends.

The chain links TRBV28 to TRBJ1-5; the D is unclear. V shed 6 bases and J shed 0 bases, with 9 bases lying between them. Germline loops: CDR1 MDHEN, CDR2 SYDVKM. The CDR3 has 14 amino acids. The CDR3, as DNA: TGTGCCAGCAGCCCCAGCAGTAGCAATCAGCCCCAGCATTTT. It yields the protein CASSPSSSNQPQHF.

The chain carries TRBV5-1 and TRBJ2-1; the match to TRBD2 covers 10 bases. CDR1 is SGHRS and CDR2 is YFSETQ in the germline V gene. This CDR3 is 15 amino acids long. The junction had 7 bases not matched to a gene; V was cut back by 6 bases and J by 4 bases. The DNA of the CDR3 is TGCGCCAGCATGTCGGCTAGCGGGAGTTACAATGAGCAGTTCTTC. This sequence encodes CASMSASGSYNEQFF.

The chain is built from TRBV6-5 and TRBJ2-2, with 11 bases identical to TRBD1. J gave up 4 bases and V 7 bases, and 2 bases lay outside the gene matches. This CDR3 region has 14 residues. Germline CDR1 reads MNHEY; CDR2 reads SVGAGI. The CDR3 protein is CASKGQGATGELFF. The CDR3 nucleotides are TGTGCCAGCAAAGGACAGGGGGCCACCGGGGAGCTGTTTTTT.

The chain has TRBV15 and TRBJ2-2; D ambiguous. V shed 8 bases and J shed 0 bases, with 10 bases lying between them. The CDR3 extends over 14 amino acids. Germline values: CDR1 LNHNV, CDR2 YYDKDF (reference sequence). The CDR3 coding sequence is TGTGCCACCCAGACGGAAGCGAACACCGGGGAGCTGTTTTTT. Amino acids: CATQTEANTGELFF.

This rearrangement joins TRBV6-5 to TRBJ2-7; tentatively, D is TRBD2 (7 bases). Germline CDR1 is MNHEY and CDR2 is SVGAGI. V was clipped by 0 bases and J by 5 bases, with 8 bases between them. This CDR3 is built from 13 residues. CDR3 sequence reads: CASSYSGGHEQYF. CDR3 in DNA: TGTGCCAGCAGTTACTCGGGGGGGCACGAGCAGTACTTC.

The chain uses TRBV6-1 and TRBJ2-2; a possible D gene is TRBD2 (5 bases). The CDR3 is made up of 15 amino acids. Germline V gene sequence: CDR1 MNHNS, CDR2 SASEGT. V was cut by 4 bases and J by 1 base, with 10 bases left in between. As DNA, the CDR3 is TGTGCCAGCAGTGCCAATAGCGTGAACACCGGGGAGCTGTTTTTT. It specifies CASSANSVNTGELFF.

V is TRBV2 and J is TRBJ1-4, with D perhaps TRBD1 (6 bases). CDR3 length: 13 residues. The V end lost 7 bases, the J end lost 4 bases, and 10 bases lay between the germline ends. CDR1 SNHLY and CDR2 FYNNEI come from the germline V gene. Here the CDR3 DNA reads TGTGCCAGCAACGGACAGATTAATGAAAAACTGTTTTTT. Translating gives CASNGQINEKLFF.

This clone has a single count. This chain joins TRBV6-1 and TRBJ2-1; D is ambiguous. The germline V gene encodes CDR1 MNHNS and CDR2 SASEGT. Trimming removed 7 bases at V and 0 bases at J, with 10 bases between. This CDR3 comprises 14 residues. In DNA form, the CDR3 reads TGTGCCAGCATTCAGTCTAGCTCCTACAATGAGCAGTTCTTC. This translates into CASIQSSSYNEQFF.

V usage is TRBV28 and J usage is TRBJ1-4; perhaps TRBD1 as D (5 bases). CDR3 length equals 15 residues. Looked up from germline, CDR1 is MDHEN and CDR2 is SYDVKM. Trimming took 5 bases from V and 7 from J, leaving 17 bases between them. In nucleotides, the CDR3 is TGTGCCAGCAGTAGCCCTGGGGAGGGGAGTGAAAAACTGTTTTTT. This gives the protein CASSSPGEGSEKLFF. The full variable domain, rest sourced from reference TRBV28 and TRBJ1-4, is DVKVTQSSRYLVKRTGEKVFLECVQDMDHENMFWYRQDPGLGLRLIYFSYDVKMKEKGDIPEGYSVSREKKERFSLILESASTNQTSMYLCASSSPGEGSEKLFFGSGTQLSVL.

The chain has TRBV6-5 and TRBJ2-7; 8 bases map to TRBD2. Germline V gives CDR1 MNHEY, CDR2 SVGAGI. The J segment lost 2 bases and the V segment lost 7 bases, leaving 10 bases of the junction unmatched. The CDR3 spans 15 residues. The CDR3 bases are TGTGCCAGCACAACCGGGACTAGTGCCCCCTACGAGCAGTACTTC. Translation gives CASTTGTSAPYEQYF.

The CDR3 coding sequence is TGTGCCAGCAGCTTGGCCACGGAGGGCTATGGCTACACCTTC. This codes for CASSLATEGYGYTF. The gene calls are TRBV5-4 and TRBJ1-2; no reliable D call. CDR1 SGHNT and CDR2 YYREEE come from the germline V gene (reference sequence). CDR3 length: 14 residues. V shed 0 bases and J shed 4 bases, with 10 bases lying between them.

CDR3 sequence (DNA): TGCGCCAGCAGCTCAACCGGGACAGGGTCAGATACGCAGTATTTT. Its protein product is CASSSTGTGSDTQYF. This chain uses TRBV5-1 with TRBJ2-3, with TRBD1 identical over 9 bases. J lost 4 bases, V lost 3 bases, and 6 bases had no gene match. CDR3 size: 15 residues. Looked up from germline, CDR1 is SGHRS and CDR2 is YFSETQ.

This chain joins TRBV6-4 and TRBJ1-1; D remains ambiguous. The germline gives CDR1 MRHNA, CDR2 SNTAGT. V lost 3 bases and J lost 1, with 6 bases in between. There are 13 residues in the CDR3. This CDR3 reads CASSERANTEAFF. The CDR3 nucleotides are TGTGCCAGCAGTGAGAGGGCGAACACTGAAGCTTTCTTT.

This chain uses TRBV28 with TRBJ2-5; D might be TRBD1 (6 bases). Germline-derived CDR1 and CDR2 are MDHEN and SYDVKM. The CDR3 runs 14 residues. With 3 bases removed from V and 4 bases from J, the gap between germline ends came to 12 bases. DNA of the CDR3: TGTGCCAGCAGTTTTCTAACAGGGAGAGAGACCCAGTACTTC. Its translation: CASSFLTGRETQYF.

This clone was seen only once. The rearrangement joins TRBV5-6 to TRBJ2-5; the match to TRBD1 covers 7 bases. Germline lookup yields CDR1 SGHDT and CDR2 YYEEEE. V shed 4 bases and J 5 bases; nucleotides not matched to a gene: 5. This CDR3 spans 13 amino acids. The CDR3 is CASSPDRVETQYF. The CDR3 DNA sequence: TGTGCCAGCAGCCCAGACAGGGTGGAGACCCAGTACTTC.

This clone has ten or more counts. The chain carries TRBV25-1 and TRBJ2-1, with TRBD1 matching over 9 bases. V shed 4 bases, J shed 2 bases, and the junction held 6 bases outside the gene matches. The CDR3 length is 16 residues. Germline CDR1 is MGHDK and CDR2 is SYGVNS. The chain's CDR3 is CASSGQGEGAYNEQFF. CDR3 sequence (DNA): TGTGCCAGCAGTGGACAGGGGGAGGGCGCCTACAATGAGCAGTTCTTC.

The V and J genes are TRBV25-1 and TRBJ2-5; no clear D. Trimming took off 2 bases at V and 2 bases at J, with 15 bases between the two ends. The CDR3 spans 16 residues. Germline loops: CDR1 MGHDK, CDR2 SYGVNS. The CDR3 bases are TGTGCCAGCAGTGAAGGTCTTGGACGGATTCAAGAGACCCAGTACTTC. Translated: CASSEGLGRIQETQYF. Drawing the rest from reference TRBV25-1 and TRBJ2-5, the complete variable domain is EADIYQTPRYLVIGTGKKITLECSQTMGHDKMYWYQQDPGMELHLIHYSYGVNSTEKGDLSSESTVSRIRTEHFPLTLESARPSHTSQYLCASSEGLGRIQETQYFGPGTRLLVL.

V usage is TRBV6-6 and J usage is TRBJ2-2; 9 positions agree with TRBD1. CDR3 length equals 16 residues. Trimming at V came to 6 bases and at J to 2 bases, leaving 7 bases not matched to a gene. The germline V gene encodes CDR1 MNHNY and CDR2 SVGAGI (reference sequence). The CDR3 reads CASRRTGDDNTGELFF. The CDR3 DNA sequence: TGTGCCAGCAGGAGGACAGGGGACGATAACACCGGGGAGCTGTTTTTT.